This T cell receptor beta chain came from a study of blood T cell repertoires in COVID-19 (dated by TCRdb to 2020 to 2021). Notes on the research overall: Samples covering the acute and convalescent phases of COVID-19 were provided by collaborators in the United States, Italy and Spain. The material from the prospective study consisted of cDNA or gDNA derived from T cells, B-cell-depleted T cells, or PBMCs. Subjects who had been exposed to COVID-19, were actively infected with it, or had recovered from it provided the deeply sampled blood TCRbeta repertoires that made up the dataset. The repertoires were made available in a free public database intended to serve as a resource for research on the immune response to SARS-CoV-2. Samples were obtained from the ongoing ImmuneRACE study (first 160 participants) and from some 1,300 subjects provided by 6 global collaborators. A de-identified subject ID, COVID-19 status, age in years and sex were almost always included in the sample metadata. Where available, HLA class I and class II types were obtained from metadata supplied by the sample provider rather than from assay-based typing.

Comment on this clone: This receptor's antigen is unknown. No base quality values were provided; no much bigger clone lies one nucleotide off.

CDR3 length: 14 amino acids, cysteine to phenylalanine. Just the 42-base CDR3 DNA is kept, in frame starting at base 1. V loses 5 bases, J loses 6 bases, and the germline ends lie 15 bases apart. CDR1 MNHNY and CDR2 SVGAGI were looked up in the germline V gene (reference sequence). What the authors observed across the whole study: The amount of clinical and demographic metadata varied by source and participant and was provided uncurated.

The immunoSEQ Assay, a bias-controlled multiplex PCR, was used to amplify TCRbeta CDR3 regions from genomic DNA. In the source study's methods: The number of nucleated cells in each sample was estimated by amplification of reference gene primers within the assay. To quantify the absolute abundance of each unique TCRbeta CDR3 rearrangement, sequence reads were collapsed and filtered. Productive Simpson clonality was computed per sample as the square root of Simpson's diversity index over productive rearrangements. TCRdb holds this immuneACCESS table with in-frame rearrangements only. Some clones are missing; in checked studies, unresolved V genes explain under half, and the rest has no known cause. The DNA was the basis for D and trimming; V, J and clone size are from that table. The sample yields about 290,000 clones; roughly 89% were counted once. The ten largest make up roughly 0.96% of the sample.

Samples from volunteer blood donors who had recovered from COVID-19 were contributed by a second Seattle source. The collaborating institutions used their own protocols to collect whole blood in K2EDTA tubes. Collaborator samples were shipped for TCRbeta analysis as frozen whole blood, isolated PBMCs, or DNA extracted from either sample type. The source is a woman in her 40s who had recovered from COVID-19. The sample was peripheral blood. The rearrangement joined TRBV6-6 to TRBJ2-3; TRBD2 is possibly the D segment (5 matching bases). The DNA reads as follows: TGTGCCAGCAGTCCCGACTGGGGAGCGGATACGCAGTATTTT. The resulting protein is CASSPDWGADTQYF.